This record concerns one T cell receptor (beta chain) sequence. Its recognized antigen is unknown. No quality values exist for individual bases; no much larger clone is one base distant. This entry is derived from a study of T cell changes during pregnancy in multiple sclerosis (dated by TCRdb to the late 2010s). With regard to the full study: In women with multiple sclerosis, the researchers looked at how the T cell repertoire shifted as pregnancy progressed.

The CDR3 runs 16 amino acids, cysteine and phenylalanine included. Only the CDR3 portion is preserved as DNA: 48 bases, with reading frame beginning at the first base. At the junction V is shortened by 4 bases and J by 8 bases; bases outside the gene matches: 14. As encoded in the germline V gene (reference sequence), CDR1 is LNHNV while CDR2 is YYDKDF. Libraries were prepared through the immunoSEQ multiplex PCR assay. Entries here come from immuneACCESS through TCRdb and include only in-frame sequences with V and J called. Some clones fail to appear in such tables; in the studies checked, an unresolved V gene covers under half of the shortfall, and the cause of the remainder is unknown. The sample table holds about 92,000 clones, of which about 93% were seen once. The ten largest clones capture about 3.9% of the sample.

The sequence is built from TRBV15 and TRBJ1-2; 9 bases in between match TRBD1. Sequencing was performed on peripheral blood, taken in the first trimester of pregnancy. The TCR originated in a female donor with multiple sclerosis, enrolled in a pregnancy study. CDR3 region: CATSTFKQGAHGGYTF. The nucleotide sequence is TGTGCCACCAGCACCTTTAAACAGGGGGCTCACGGGGGCTACACCTTC. Reference TRBV15 and TRBJ1-2 genes cover what lies past the CDR3, so the full variable domain is DAMVIQNPRYQVTQFGKPVTLSCSQTLNHNVMYWYQQKSSQAPKLLFHYYDKDFNNEADTPDNFQSRRPNTSFCFLDIRSPGLGDTAMYLCATSTFKQGAHGGYTFGSGTRLTVV.